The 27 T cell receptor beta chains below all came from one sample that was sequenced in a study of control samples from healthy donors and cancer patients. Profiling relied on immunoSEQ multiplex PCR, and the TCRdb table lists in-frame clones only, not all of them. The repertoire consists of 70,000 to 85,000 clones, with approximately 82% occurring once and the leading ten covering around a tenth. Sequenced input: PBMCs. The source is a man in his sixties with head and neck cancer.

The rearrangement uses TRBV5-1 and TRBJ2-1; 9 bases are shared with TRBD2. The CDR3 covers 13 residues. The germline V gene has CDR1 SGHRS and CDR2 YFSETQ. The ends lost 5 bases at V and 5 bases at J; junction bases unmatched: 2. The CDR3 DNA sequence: TGCGCCAGCAGTAGACTAGCGGACAATGAGCAGTTCTTC. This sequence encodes CASSRLADNEQFF.

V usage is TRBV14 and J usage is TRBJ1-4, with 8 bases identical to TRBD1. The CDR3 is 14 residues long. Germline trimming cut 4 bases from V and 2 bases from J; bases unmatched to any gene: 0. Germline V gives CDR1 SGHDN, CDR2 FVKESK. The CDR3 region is CASSRTGTNEKLFF. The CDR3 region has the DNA TGTGCCAGCAGCCGGACAGGGACTAATGAAAAACTGTTTTTT.

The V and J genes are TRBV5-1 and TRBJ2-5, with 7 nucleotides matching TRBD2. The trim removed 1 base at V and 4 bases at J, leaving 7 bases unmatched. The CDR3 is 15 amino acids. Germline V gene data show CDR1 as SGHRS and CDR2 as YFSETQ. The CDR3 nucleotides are TGCGCCAGCAGCTTGAGGGCGGGAGACCCAGAGACCCAGTACTTC. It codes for CASSLRAGDPETQYF.

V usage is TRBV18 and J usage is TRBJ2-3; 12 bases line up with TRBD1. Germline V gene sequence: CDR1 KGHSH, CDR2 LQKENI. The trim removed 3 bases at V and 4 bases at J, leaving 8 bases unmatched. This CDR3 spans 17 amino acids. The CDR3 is CASSPSYGTGGADTQYF. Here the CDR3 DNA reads TGTGCCAGCTCACCCTCCTACGGGACAGGGGGCGCAGATACGCAGTATTTT.

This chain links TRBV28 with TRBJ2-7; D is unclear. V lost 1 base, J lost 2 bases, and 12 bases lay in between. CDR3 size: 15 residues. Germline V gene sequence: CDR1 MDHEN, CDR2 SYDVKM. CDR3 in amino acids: CASSLFLTGAYEQYF. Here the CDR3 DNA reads TGTGCCAGCAGTTTATTTCTCACTGGGGCCTACGAGCAGTACTTC.

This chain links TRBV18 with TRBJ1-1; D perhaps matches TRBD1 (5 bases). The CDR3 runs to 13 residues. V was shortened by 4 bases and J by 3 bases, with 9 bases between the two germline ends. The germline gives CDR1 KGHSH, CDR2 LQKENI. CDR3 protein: CASSRDSYTEAFF. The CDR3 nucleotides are TGTGCCAGCTCACGAGACAGCTACACTGAAGCTTTCTTT.

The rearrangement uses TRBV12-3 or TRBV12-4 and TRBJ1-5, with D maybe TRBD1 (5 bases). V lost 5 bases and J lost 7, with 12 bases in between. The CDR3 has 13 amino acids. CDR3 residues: CASSLLGEQPQHF. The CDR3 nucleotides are TGTGCCAGCAGTCTCCTGGGGGAACAGCCCCAGCATTTT.

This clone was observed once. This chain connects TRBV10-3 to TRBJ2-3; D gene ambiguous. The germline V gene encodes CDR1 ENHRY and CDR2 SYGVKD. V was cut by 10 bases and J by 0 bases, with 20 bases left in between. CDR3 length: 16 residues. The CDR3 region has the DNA TGTGCCACCTGGGATTTTAGGCCCCCCAGCACAGATACGCAGTATTTT. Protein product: CATWDFRPPSTDTQYF.

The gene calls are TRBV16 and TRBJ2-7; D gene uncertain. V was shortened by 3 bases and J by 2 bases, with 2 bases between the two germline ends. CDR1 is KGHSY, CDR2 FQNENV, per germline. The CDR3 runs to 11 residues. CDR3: CASSHTYEQYF. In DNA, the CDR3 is TGTGCCAGCAGCCACACCTACGAGCAGTACTTC.

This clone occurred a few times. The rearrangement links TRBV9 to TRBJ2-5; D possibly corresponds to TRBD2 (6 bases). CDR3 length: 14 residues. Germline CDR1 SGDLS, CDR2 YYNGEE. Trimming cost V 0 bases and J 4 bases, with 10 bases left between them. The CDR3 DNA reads TGTGCCAGCAGCGTAGGGCTGGGGGGAGAGACCCAGTACTTC. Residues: CASSVGLGGETQYF. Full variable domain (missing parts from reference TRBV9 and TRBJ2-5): DSGVTQTPKHLITATGQRVTLRCSPRSGDLSVYWYQQSLDQGLQFLIQYYNGEERAKGNILERFSAQQFPDLHSELNLSSLELGDSALYFCASSVGLGGETQYFGPGTRLLVL.

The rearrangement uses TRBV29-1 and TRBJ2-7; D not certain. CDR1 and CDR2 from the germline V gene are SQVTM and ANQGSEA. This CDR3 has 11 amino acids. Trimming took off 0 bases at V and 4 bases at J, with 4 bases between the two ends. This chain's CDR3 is CSVEEGYEQYF. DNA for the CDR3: TGCAGCGTTGAAGAGGGTTACGAGCAGTACTTC.

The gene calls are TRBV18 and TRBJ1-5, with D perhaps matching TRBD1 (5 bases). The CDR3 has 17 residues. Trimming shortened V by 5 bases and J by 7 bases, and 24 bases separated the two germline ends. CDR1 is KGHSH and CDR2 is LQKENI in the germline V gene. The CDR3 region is CASSANAGPLGDQPQHF. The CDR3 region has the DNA TGTGCCAGCTCAGCTAACGCCGGGCCCCTTGGGGACCAGCCCCAGCATTTT.

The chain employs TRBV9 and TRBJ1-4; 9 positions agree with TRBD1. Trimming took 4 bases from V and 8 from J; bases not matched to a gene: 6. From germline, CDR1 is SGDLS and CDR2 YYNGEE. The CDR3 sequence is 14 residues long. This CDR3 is CASSRGQGSEKLFF. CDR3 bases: TGTGCCAGCAGCCGCGGACAGGGGAGCGAAAAACTGTTTTTT.

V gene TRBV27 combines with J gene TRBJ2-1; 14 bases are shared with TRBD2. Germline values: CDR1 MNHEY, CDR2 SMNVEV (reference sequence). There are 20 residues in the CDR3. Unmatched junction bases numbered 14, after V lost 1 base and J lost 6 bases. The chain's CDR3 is CASSLYGTSGSELRGNEQFF. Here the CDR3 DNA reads TGTGCCAGCAGTTTATACGGGACTAGCGGGAGCGAATTGCGTGGCAATGAGCAGTTCTTC.

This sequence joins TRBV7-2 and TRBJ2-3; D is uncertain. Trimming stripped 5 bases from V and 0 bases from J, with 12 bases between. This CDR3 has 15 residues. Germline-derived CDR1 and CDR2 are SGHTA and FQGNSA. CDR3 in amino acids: CASSPWTSSTDTQYF. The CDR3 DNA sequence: TGTGCCAGCAGCCCCTGGACGAGTAGCACAGATACGCAGTATTTT.

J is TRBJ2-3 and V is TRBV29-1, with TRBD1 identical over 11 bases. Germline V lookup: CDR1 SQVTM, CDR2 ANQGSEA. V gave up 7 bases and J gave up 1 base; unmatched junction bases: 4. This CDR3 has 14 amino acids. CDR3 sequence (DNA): TGCAGCGGGGACAGGGGGGGTGGCACAGATACGCAGTATTTT. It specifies CSGDRGGGTDTQYF.

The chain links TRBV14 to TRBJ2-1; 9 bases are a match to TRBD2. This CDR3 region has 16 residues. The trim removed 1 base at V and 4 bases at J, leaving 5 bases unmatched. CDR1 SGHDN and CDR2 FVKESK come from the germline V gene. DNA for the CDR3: TGTGCCAGCAGCCAAGTAGCGGGAGTTTGGTACAATGAGCAGTTCTTC. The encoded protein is CASSQVAGVWYNEQFF.

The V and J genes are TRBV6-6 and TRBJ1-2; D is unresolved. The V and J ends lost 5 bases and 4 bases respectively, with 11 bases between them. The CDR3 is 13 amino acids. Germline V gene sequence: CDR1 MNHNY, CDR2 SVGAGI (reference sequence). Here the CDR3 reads CASSTTEIYGYTF. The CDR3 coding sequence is TGTGCCAGCAGTACTACAGAGATCTATGGCTACACCTTC.

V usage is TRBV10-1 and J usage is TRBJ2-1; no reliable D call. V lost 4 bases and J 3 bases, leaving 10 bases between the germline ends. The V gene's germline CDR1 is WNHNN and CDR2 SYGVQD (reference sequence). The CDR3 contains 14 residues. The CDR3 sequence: CASSGGISYNEQFF. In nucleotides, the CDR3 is TGCGCCAGCAGTGGTGGGATCAGCTACAATGAGCAGTTCTTC.

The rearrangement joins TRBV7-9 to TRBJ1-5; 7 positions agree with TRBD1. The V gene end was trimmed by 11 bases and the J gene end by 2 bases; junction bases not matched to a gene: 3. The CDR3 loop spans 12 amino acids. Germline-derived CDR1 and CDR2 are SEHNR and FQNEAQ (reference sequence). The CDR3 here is CADREGNQPQHF. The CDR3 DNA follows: TGTGCCGACAGGGAGGGCAATCAGCCCCAGCATTTT.

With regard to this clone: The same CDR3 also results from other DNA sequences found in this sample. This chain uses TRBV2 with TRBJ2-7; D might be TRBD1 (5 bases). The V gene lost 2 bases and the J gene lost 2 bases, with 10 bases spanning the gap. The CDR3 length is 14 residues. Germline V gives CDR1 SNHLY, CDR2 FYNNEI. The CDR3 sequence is CASSERGRAYEQYF. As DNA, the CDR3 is TGTGCCAGCAGTGAAAGGGGCCGGGCCTACGAGCAGTACTTC.

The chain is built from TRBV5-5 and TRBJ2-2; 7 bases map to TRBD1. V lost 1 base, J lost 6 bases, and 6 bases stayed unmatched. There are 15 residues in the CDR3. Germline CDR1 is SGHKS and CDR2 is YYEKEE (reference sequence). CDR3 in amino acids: CASSLITQGAGELFF. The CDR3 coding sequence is TGTGCCAGCAGCTTGATTACCCAGGGGGCCGGGGAGCTGTTTTTT.

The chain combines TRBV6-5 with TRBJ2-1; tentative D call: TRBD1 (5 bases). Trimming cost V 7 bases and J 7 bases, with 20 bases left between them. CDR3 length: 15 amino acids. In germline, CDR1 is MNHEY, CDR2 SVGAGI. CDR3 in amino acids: CASNLHMAGLNEQFF. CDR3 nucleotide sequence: TGTGCCAGCAATCTTCATATGGCAGGGCTGAATGAGCAGTTCTTC.

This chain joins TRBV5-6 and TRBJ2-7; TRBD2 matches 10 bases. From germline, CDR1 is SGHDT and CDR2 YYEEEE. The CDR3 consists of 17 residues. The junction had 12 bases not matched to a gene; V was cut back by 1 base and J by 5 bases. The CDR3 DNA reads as TGTGCCAGCAGCTTGTTGGTAGCGGGAGGTCTAGGGCACGAGCAGTACTTC. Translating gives CASSLLVAGGLGHEQYF.

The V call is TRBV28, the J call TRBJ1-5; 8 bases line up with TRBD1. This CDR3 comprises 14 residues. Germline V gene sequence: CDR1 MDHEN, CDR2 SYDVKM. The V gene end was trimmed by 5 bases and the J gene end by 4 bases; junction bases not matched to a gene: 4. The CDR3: CASSGRTGNQPQHF. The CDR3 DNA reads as TGTGCCAGCAGTGGAAGGACAGGGAATCAGCCCCAGCATTTT.

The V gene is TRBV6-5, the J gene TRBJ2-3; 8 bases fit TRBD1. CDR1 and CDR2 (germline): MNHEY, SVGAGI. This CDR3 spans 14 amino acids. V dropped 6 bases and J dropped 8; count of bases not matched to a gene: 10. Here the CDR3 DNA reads TGTGCCAGCAGAATCGCCAGGGGGCGGGTTACGCAGTATTTT. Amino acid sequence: CASRIARGRVTQYF.

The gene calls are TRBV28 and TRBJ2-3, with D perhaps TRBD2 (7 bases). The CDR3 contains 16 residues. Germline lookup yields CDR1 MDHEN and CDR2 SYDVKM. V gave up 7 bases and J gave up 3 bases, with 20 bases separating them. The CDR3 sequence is CASTTTGRDWTDTQYF. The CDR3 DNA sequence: TGTGCCAGCACCACCACAGGGAGGGACTGGACAGATACGCAGTATTTT. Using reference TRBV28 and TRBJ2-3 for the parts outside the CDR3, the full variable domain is DVKVTQSSRYLVKRTGEKVFLECVQDMDHENMFWYRQDPGLGLRLIYFSYDVKMKEKGDIPEGYSVSREKKERFSLILESASTNQTSMYLCASTTTGRDWTDTQYFGPGTRLTVL.